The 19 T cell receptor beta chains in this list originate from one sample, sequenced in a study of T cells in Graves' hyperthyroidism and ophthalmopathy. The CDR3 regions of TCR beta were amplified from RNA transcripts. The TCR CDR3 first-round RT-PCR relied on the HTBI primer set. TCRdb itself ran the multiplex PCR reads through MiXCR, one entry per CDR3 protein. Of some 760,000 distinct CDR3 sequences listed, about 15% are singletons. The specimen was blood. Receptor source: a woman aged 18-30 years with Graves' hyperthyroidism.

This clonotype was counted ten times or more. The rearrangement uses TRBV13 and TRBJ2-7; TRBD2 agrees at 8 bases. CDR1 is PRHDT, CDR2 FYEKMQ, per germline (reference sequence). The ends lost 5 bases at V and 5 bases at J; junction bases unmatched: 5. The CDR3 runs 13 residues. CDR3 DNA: TGTGCCAGCAGCCCCAGCGGGAGACACGAGCAGTACTTC. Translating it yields CASSPSGRHEQYF.

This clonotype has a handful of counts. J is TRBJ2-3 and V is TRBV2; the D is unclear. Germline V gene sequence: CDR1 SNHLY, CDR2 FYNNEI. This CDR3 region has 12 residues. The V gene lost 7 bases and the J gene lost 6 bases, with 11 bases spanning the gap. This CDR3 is CASIRVGDTQYF. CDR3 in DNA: TGTGCCAGCATAAGGGTCGGGGATACGCAGTATTTT.

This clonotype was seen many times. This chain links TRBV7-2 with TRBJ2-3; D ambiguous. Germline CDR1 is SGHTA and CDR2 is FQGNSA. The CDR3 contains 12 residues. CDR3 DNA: TGTGCTGATGCGGCTAGCACAGATACGCAGTATTTT. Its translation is CADAASTDTQYF.

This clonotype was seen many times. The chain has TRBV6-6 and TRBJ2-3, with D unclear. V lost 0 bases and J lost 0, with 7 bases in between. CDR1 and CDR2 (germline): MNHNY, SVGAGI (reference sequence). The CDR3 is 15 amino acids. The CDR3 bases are TGTGCCAGCAGTTACTCTTCGGCTAGCACAGATACGCAGTATTTT. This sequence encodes CASSYSSASTDTQYF.

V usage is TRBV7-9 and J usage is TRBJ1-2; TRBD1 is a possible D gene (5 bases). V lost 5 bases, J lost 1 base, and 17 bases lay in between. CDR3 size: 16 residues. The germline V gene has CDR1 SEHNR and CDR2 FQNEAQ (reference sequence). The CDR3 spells CASSELAGGLNYGYTF. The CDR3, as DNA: TGTGCCAGCAGCGAGCTAGCCGGGGGACTTAACTATGGCTACACCTTC.

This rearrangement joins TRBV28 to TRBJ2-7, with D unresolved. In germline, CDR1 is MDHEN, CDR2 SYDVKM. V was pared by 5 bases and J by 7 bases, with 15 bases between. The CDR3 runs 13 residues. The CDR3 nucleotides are TGTGCCAGCAGTGCCATGGTAATGGGAGAGCAGTACTTC. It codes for CASSAMVMGEQYF.

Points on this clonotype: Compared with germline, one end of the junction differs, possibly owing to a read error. In nucleotides, the CDR3 is TGTGCCAGCAGTTTACGCGGGAGCGGCACAGATACGCGGTATTTT. Protein product: CASSLRGSGTDTRYF. V gene TRBV12-3 or TRBV12-4 combines with J gene TRBJ2-3; 7 bases are a match to TRBD2. The CDR3 runs 15 residues.

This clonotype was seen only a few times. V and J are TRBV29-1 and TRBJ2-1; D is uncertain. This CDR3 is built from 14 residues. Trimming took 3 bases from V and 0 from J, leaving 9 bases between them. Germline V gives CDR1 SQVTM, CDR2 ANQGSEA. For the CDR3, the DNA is TGCAGCGTTGATAGGCGGAGCTCCTACAATGAGCAGTTCTTC. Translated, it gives CSVDRRSSYNEQFF.

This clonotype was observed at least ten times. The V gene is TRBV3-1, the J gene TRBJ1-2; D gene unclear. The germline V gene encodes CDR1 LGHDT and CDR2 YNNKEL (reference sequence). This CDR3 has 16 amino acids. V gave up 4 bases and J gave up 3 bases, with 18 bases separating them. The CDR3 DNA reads TGTGCCAGCAGCCCTAAAATGCGGACTCTTCACTATGGCTACACCTTC. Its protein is CASSPKMRTLHYGYTF.

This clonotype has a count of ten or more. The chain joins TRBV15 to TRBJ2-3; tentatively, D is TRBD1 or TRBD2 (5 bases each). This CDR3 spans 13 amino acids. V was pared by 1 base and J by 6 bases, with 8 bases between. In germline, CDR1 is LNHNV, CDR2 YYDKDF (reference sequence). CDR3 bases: TGTGCCACCAGCAGAGGATGGGGGGATACGCAGTATTTT. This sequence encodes CATSRGWGDTQYF.

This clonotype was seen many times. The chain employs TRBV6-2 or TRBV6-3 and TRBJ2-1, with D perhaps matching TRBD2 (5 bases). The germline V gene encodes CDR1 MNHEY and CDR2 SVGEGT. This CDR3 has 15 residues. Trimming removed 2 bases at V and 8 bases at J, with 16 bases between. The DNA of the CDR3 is TGTGCCAGCAGTTACGCTCACCTGGGAGCGGATGAGCAGTTCTTC. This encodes CASSYAHLGADEQFF.

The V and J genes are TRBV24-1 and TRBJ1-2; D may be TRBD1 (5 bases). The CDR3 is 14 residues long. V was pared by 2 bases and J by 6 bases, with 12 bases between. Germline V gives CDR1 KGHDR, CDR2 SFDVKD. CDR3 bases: TGTGCCACCAGTGATTCAACAGGTTGGGATGGCTACACCTTC. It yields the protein CATSDSTGWDGYTF.

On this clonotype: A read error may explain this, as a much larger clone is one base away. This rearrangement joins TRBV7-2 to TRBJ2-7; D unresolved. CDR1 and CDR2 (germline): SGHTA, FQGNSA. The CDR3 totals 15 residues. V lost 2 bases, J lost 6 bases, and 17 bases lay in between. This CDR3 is CASSLPRAVPAEQYF. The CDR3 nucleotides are TGTGCCAGCAGCTTACCGCGCGCTGTCCCCGCCGAGCAGTACTTC.

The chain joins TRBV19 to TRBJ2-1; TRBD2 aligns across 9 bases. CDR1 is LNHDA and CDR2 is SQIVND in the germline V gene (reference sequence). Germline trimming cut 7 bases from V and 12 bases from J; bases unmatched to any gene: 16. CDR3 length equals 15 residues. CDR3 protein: CASMRSSGTPRRQFF. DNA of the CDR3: TGTGCCAGTATGCGGTCTAGCGGGACCCCACGGAGGCAGTTCTTC.

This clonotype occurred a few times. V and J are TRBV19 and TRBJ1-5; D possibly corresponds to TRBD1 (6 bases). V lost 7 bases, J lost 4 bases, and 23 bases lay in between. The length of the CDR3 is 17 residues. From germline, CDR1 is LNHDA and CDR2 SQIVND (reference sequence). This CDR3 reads CASKRGVGGWGNQPQHF. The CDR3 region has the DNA TGTGCCAGTAAAAGGGGGGTAGGCGGATGGGGTAATCAGCCCCAGCATTTT.

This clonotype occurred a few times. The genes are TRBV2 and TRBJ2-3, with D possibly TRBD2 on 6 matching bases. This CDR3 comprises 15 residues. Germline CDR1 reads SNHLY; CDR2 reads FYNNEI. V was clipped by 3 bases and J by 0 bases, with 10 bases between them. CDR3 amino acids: CASSDGLSSTDTQYF. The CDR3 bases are TGTGCCAGCAGTGACGGACTATCTAGCACAGATACGCAGTATTTT. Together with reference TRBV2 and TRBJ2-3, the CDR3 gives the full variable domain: EPEVTQTPSHQVTQMGQEVILRCVPISNHLYFYWYRQILGQKVEFLVSFYNNEISEKSEIFDDQFSVERPDGSNFTLKIRSTKLEDSAMYFCASSDGLSSTDTQYFGPGTRLTVL.

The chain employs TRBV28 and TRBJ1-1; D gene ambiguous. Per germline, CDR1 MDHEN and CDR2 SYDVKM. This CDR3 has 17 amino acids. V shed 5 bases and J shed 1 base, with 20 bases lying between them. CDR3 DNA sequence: TGTGCCAGCAGTCCCCCCTCCGGGGTCCGGAAGAACACTGAAGCTTTCTTT. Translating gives CASSPPSGVRKNTEAFF.

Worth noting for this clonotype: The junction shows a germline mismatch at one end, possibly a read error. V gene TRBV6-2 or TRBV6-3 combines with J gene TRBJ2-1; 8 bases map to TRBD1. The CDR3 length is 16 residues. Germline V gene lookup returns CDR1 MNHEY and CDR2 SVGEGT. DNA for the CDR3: TGTGTCAGCAGTGGATATGACAGGGGCAGTTTCAATGAGCAGTTCTTC. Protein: CVSSGYDRGSFNEQFF.

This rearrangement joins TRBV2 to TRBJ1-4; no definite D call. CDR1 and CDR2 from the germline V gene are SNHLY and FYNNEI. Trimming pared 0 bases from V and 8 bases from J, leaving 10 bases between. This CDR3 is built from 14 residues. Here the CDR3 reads CASSEAHGGEKLFF. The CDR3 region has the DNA TGTGCCAGCAGTGAAGCGCATGGAGGCGAAAAACTGTTTTTT.